This T cell receptor beta chain was recovered during a study of T cell responses to AZD1222 COVID-19 vaccine. Overall study context: Pooling was applied to second doses at about 4 or about 12 weeks.

Overall study findings and caveats: Researchers took repertoire samples only after the peak T cell response had come.

Turning to this clone: Its antigen is unknown.

Libraries were prepared by immunoSEQ multiplex PCR; TCRdb keeps only in-frame clonotypes and omits some of them. Here the sample spans 94,000 or so clones, 89% being singletons. Trimming cost V 4 bases and J 8 bases, with 14 bases left between them. The CDR3 covers 13 residues. CDR1 is MNHEY and CDR2 is SVGEGT in the germline V gene. The sequence came from an adult in good health. V and J are TRBV6-2 or TRBV6-3 and TRBJ1-2; D ambiguous. The sequencing used peripheral blood, collected on day 0 of AZD1222 vaccination. In DNA, the CDR3 is TGTGCCAGCAGTTTGACGGGTCGGAGCGGCTACACCTTC. Amino acids: CASSLTGRSGYTF.